This record looks at one T cell receptor (beta chain) sequence and its context. What it binds is unknown. The sample originates from a study of shared clonotypes between healthy human individuals. The V gene's germline CDR1 is SGHTA and CDR2 FQGNSA. Between the trimmed V and J ends, which lost 2 bases and 1 base, there was a span of 13 bases. The CDR3 length is 16 residues. General study findings and limits: Of the naive CD4 clonotypes, around 4.7% were shared across a handful of donors.

TCRdb's copy holds only in-frame clones and misses some; the assay was immunoSEQ multiplex PCR. The top ten clones hold 0.36% of a sample with around 1.4 million clones, approximately 98.5% of them seen once. The source material was naive CD4+ T cells sorted from blood. Subset denoted: CD45RA+ positively selected. The V and J genes are TRBV7-2 and TRBJ2-3; D may be TRBD2 (7 bases). This TCR came from a man aged 25-45 years in good health. The CDR3 reads CASSLIRGAGTDTQYF. Written as DNA, the CDR3 is TGTGCCAGCAGCTTAATACGGGGGGCCGGCACAGATACGCAGTATTTT.